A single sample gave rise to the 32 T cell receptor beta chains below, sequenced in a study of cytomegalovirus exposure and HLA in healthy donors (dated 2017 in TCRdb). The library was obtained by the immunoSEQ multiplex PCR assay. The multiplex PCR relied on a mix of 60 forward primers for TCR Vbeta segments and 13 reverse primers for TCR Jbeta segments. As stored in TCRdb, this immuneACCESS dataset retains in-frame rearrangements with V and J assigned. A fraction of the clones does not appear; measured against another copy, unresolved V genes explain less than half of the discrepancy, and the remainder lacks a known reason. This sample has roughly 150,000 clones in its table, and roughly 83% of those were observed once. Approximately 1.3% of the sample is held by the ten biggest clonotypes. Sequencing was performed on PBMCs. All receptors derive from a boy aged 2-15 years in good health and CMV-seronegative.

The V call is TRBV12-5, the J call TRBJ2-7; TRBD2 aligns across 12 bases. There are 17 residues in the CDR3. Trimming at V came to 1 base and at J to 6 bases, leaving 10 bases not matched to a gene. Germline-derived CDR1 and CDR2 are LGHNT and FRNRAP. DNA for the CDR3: TGTGCTAGTGGTTTGGCCGAAAGACTAGCGGGAGTTGCCGAGCAGTACTTC. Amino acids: CASGLAERLAGVAEQYF.

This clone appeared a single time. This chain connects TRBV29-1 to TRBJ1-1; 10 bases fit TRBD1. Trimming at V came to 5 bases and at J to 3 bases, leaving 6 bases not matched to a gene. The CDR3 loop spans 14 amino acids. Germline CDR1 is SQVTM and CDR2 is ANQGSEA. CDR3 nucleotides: TGCAGCGTTAGGGGAGGGACAGGGGACACTGAAGCTTTCTTT. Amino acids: CSVRGGTGDTEAFF.

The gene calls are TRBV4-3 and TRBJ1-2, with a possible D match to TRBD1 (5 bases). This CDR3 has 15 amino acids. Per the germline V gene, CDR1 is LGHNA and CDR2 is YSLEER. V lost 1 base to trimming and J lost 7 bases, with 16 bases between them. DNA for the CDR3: TGCGCCAGCAGCCAAGTTGACTCAGGGAAACTTGGCTACACCTTC. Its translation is CASSQVDSGKLGYTF.

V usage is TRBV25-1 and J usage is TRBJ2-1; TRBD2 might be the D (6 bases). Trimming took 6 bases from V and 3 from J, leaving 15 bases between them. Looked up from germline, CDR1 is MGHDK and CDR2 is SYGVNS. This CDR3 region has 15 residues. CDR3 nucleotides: TGTGCCAGCAGCTCCTCGGAGACTAGCTACAATGAGCAGTTCTTC. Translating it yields CASSSSETSYNEQFF. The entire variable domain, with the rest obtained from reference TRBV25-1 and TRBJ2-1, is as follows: EADIYQTPRYLVIGTGKKITLECSQTMGHDKMYWYQQDPGMELHLIHYSYGVNSTEKGDLSSESTVSRIRTEHFPLTLESARPSHTSQYLCASSSSETSYNEQFFGPGTRLTVL.

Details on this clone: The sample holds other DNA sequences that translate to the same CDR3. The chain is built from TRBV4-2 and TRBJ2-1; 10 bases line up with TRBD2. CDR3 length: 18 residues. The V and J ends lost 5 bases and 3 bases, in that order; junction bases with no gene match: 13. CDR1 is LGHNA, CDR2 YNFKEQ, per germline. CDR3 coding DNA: TGTGCCAGCAGCTCACCCTACTCCGGGACTAGCGTCTACAATGAGCAGTTCTTC. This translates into CASSSPYSGTSVYNEQFF.

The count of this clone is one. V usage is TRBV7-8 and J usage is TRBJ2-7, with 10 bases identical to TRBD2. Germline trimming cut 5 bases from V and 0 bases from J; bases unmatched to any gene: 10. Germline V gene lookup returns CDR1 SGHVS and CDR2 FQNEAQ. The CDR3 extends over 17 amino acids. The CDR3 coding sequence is TGTGCCAGCAGCCCCGCGGGGACTAGCGCTAACTCCTACGAGCAGTACTTC. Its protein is CASSPAGTSANSYEQYF.

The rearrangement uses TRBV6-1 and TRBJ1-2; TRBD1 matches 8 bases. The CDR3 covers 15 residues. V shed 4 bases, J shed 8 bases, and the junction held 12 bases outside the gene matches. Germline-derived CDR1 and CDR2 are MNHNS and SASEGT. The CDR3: CASSVGQGGRAGYTF. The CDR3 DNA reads TGTGCCAGCAGTGTCGGACAGGGAGGTCGAGCGGGCTACACCTTC.

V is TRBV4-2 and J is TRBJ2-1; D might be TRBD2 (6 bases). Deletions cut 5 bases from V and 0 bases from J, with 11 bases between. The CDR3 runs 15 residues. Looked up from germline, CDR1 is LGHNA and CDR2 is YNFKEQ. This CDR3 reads CASSEGDFSYNEQFF. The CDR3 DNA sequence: TGTGCCAGCAGCGAAGGGGACTTCTCCTACAATGAGCAGTTCTTC.

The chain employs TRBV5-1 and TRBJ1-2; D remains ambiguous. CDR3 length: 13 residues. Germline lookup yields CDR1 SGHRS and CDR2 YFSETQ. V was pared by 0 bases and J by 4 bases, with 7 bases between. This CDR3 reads CASSLDGGYGYTF. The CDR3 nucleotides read TGCGCCAGCAGCTTGGATGGAGGCTATGGCTACACCTTC.

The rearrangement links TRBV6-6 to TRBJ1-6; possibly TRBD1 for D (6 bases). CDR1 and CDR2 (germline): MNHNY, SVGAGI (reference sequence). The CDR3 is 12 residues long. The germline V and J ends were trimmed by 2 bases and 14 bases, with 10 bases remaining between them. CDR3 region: CASSYEGHSLHF. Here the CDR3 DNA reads TGTGCCAGCAGTTACGAGGGACACTCCCTCCACTTT.

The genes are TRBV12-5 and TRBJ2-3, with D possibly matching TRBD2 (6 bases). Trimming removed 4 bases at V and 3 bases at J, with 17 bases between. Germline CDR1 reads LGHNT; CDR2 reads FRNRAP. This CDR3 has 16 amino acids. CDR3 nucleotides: TGTGCTAGTGGTTCGGCAGGACCCAGCGGGACAGATACGCAGTATTTT. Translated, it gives CASGSAGPSGTDTQYF.

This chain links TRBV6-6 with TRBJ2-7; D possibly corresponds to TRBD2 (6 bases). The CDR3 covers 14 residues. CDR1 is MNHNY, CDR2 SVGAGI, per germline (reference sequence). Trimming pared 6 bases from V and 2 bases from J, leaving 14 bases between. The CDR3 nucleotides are TGTGCCAGCAGCCCATCCGGGGGAACCTACGAGCAGTACGTC. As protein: CASSPSGGTYEQYV.

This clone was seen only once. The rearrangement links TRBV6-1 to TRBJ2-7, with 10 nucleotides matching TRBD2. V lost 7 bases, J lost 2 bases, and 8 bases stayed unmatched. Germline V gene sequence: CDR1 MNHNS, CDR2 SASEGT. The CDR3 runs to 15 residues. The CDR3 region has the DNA TGTGCCAGCACAAAACTAGCGGGGAGTACCTACGAGCAGTACGTC. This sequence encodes CASTKLAGSTYEQYV.

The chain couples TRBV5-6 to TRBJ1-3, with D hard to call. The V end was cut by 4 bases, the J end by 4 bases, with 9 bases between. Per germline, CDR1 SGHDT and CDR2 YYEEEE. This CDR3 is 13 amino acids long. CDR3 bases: TGTGCCAGCAGCCTACTACAAGGAAACACCATATATTTT. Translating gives CASSLLQGNTIYF. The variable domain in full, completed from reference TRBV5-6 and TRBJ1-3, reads DAGVTQSPTHLIKTRGQQVTLRCSPKSGHDTVSWYQQALGQGPQFIFQYYEEEERQRGNFPDRFSGHQFPNYSSELNVNALLLGDSALYLCASSLLQGNTIYFGEGSWLTVV.

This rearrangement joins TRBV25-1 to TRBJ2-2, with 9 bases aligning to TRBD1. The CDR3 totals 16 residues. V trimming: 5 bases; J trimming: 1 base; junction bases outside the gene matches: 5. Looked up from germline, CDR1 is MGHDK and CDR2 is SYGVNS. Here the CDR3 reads CASSSRTGVNTGELFF. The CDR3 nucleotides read TGTGCCAGCAGTTCCCGGACAGGGGTGAACACCGGGGAGCTGTTTTTT.

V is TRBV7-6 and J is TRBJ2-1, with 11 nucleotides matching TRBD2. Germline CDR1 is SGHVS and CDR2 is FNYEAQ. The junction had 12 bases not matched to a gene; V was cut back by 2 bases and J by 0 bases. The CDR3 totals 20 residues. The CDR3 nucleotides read TGTGCCAGCAGCTTAAAGCCCTTACTAGCGGGGGCCAGCTCCTACAATGAGCAGTTCTTC. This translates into CASSLKPLLAGASSYNEQFF.

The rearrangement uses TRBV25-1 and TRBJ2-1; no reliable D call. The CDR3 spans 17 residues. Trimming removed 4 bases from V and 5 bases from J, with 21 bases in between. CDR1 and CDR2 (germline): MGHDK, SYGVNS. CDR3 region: CASSGNLRKFGDNEQFF. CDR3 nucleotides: TGTGCCAGCAGTGGAAACCTAAGGAAGTTCGGAGACAATGAGCAGTTCTTC.

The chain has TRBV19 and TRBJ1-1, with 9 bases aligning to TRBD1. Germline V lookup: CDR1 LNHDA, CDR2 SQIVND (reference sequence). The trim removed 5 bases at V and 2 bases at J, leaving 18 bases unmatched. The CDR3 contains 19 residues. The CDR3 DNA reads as TGTGCCAGTAGTCCTAACAGGGGGCCCCTCCACCCCCTTAACACTGAAGCTTTCTTT. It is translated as CASSPNRGPLHPLNTEAFF.

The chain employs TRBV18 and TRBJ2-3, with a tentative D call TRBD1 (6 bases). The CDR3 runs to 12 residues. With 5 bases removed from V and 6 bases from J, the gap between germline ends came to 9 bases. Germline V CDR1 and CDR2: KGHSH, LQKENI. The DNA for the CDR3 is TGTGCCAGCTCAAGTCAGGGGGATACGCAGTATTTT. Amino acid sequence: CASSSQGDTQYF.

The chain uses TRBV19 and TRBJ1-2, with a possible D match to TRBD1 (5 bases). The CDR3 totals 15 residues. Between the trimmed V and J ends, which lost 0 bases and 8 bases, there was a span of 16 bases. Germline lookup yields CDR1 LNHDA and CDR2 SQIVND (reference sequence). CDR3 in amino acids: CASSIEEGARSGYTF. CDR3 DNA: TGTGCCAGTAGTATAGAAGAAGGGGCGAGGTCGGGCTACACCTTC.

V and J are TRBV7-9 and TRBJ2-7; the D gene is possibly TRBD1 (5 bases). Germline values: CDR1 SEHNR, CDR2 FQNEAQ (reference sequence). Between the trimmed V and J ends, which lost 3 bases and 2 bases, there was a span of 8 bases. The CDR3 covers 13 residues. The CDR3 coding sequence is TGTGCCAGCAGCTTGGACACCCCCTACGAGCAGTACGTC. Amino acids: CASSLDTPYEQYV.

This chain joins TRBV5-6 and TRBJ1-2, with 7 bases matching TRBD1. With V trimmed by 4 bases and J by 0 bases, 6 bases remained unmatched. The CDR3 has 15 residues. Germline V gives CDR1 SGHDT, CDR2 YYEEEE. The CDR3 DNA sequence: TGTGCCAGCAGCCTATTACAGGGGCCTAACTATGGCTACACCTTC. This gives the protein CASSLLQGPNYGYTF.

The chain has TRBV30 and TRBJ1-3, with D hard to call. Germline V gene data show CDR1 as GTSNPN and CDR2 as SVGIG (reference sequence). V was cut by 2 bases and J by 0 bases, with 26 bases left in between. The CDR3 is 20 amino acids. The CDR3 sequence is CAWSLTSQPSMGSSGNTIYF. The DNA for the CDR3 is TGTGCCTGGAGTCTGACCAGTCAGCCTTCCATGGGGAGCTCTGGAAACACCATATATTTT. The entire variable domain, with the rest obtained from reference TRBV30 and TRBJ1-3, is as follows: SQTIHQWPATLVQPVGSPLSLECTVEGTSNPNLYWYRQAAGRGLQLLFYSVGIGQISSEVPQNLSASRPQDRQFILSSKKLLLSDSGFYLCAWSLTSQPSMGSSGNTIYFGEGSWLTVV.

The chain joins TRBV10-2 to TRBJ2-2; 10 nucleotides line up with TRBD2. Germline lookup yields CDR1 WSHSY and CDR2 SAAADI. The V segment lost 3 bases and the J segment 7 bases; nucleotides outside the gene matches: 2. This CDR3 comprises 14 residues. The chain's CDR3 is CASSETSGVGELFF. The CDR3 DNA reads TGCGCCAGCAGTGAAACTAGCGGGGTCGGGGAGCTGTTTTTT.

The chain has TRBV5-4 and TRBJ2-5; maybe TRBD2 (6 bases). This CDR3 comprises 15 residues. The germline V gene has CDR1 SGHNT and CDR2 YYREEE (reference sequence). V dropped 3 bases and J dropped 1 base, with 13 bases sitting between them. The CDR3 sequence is CASSSGVLGQETQYF. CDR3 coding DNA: TGTGCCAGCAGCTCGGGGGTGCTCGGCCAAGAGACCCAGTACTTC.

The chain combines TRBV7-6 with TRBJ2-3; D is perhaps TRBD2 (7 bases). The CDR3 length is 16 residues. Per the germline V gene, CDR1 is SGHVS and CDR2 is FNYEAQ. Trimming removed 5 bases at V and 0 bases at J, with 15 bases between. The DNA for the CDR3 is TGTGCCAGCAGCCTAGGGGGAGGGCCAAGCACAGATACGCAGTATTTT. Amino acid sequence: CASSLGGGPSTDTQYF. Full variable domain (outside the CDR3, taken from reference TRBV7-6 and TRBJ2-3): GAGVSQSPRYKVTKRGQDVALRCDPISGHVSLYWYRQALGQGPEFLTYFNYEAQQDKSGLPNDRFSAERPEGSISTLTIQRTEQRDSAMYRCASSLGGGPSTDTQYFGPGTRLTVL.

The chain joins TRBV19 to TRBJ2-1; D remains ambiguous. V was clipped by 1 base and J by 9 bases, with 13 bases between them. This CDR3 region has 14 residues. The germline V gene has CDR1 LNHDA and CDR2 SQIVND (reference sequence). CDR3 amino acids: CASSIVHLGREQFF. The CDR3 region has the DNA TGTGCCAGTAGTATAGTTCACTTGGGCCGTGAGCAGTTCTTC.

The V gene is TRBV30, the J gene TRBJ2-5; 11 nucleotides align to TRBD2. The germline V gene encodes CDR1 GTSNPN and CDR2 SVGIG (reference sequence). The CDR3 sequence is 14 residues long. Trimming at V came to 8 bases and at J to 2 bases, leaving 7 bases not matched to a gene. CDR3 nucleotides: TGTGCCGGGGGGTTAGCGGGAGGGCAAGAGACCCAGTACTTC. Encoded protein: CAGGLAGGQETQYF.

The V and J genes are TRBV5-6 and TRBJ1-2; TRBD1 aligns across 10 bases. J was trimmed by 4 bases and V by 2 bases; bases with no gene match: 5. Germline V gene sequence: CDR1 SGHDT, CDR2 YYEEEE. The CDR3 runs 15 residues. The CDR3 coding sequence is TGTGCCAGCAGCTTCCGTCGACAGGGGGCCTATGGCTACACCTTC. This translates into CASSFRRQGAYGYTF.

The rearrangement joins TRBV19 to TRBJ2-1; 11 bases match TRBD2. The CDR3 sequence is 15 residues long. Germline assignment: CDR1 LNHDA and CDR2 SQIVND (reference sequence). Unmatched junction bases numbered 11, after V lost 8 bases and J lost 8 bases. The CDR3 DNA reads TGTGCCAGTTCACCCCGGCTAGCGGGGGGACATGAGCAGTTCTTC. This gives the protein CASSPRLAGGHEQFF.

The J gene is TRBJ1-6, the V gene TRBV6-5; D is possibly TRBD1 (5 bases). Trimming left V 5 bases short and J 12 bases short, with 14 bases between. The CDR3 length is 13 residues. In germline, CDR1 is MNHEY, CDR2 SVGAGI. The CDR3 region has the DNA TGTGCCAGCAGTGGCCAGGGCCAGCTACCCCTCCACTTT. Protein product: CASSGQGQLPLHF.

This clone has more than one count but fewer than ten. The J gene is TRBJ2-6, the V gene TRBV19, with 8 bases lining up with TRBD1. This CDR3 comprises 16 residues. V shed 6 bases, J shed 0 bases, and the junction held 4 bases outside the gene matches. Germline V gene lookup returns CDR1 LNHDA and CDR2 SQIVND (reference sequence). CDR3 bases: TGTGCCAGTAGCAGGGACAGGAGCTCTGGGGCCAACGTCCTGACTTTC. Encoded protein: CASSRDRSSGANVLTF.